Detailed here is one T cell receptor (beta chain). This record comes from a study of blood T cell repertoires in COVID-19. The table came from immunoSEQ multiplex PCR; TCRdb's copy has only in-frame clones and leaves some out. The sample has roughly 120,000 clones, 85% to 90% seen once. The V gene end was trimmed by 3 bases and the J gene end by 4 bases; junction bases not matched to a gene: 17. The germline V gene encodes CDR1 MDHEN and CDR2 SYDVKM. The CDR3 is 19 amino acids. The rearrangement links TRBV28 to TRBJ1-2; TRBD1 matches 10 bases. Input material: peripheral blood. This TCR was sampled from a woman in her sixties with COVID-19, enrolled during active disease. The CDR3 region has the DNA TGTGCCAGCAGTTTCCTCCCGGGACAGGGGAAAGAAAAGGGCTATGGCTACACCTTC. Its protein product is CASSFLPGQGKEKGYGYTF.